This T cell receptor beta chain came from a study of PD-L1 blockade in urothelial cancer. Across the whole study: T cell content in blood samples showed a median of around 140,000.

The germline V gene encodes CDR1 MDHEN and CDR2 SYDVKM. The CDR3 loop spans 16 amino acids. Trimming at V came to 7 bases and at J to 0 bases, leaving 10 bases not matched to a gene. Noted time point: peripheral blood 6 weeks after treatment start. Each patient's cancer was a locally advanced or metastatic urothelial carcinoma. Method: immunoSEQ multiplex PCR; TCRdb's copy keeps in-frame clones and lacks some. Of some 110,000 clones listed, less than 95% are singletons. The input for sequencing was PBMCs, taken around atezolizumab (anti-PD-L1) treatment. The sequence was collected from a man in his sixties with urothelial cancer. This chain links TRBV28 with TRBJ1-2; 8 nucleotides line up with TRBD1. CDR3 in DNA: TGTGCCAGCACCTTCCGGGACAGGTACTCTAACTATGGCTACACCTTC. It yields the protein CASTFRDRYSNYGYTF.